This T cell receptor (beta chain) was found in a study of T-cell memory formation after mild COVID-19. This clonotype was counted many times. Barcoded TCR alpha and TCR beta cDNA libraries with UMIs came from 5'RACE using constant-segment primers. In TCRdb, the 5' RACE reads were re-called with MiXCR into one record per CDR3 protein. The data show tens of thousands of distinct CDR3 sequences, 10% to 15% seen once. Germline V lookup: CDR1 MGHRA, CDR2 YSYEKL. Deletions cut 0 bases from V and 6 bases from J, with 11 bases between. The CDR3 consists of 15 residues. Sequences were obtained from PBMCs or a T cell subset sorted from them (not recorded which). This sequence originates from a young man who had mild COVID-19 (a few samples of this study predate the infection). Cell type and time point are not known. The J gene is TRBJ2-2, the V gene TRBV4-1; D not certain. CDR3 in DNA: TGCGCCAGCAGCCAAGAGGTGCCGATCCCCGGGGAGCTGTTTTTT. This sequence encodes CASSQEVPIPGELFF.